This T cell receptor (beta chain) stems from a study of CD8 T cells in ankylosing spondylitis (TCRdb year 2017). About the study as a whole: The study set out to find disease-linked TCR variants by profiling T cell receptor beta repertoires in ankylosing spondylitis patients and healthy donors. In total, the full study cohort was made up of some 100 healthy donors and 25 or so ankylosing spondylitis patients. Peripheral blood samples were taken, and synovial fluid was additionally collected from ankylosing spondylitis patients. General findings and caveats noted by the study authors: Blood from ankylosing spondylitis patients appeared to be characterized by a TCR beta motif made up of 8 or 9 highly homologous amino acid variants. Some of the motif variants had been reported before in the synovial fluid and blood of reactive arthritis patients, a finding that suggests common disease-initiation mechanisms. The disease-linked clones had a CD8+ phenotype and were found at relatively low frequencies in peripheral blood. The disease-linked clones were reported to be significantly enriched in matched synovial fluid samples from ankylosing spondylitis patients.

TCRdb records Illumina HiSeq 2500 as the sequencer. TCR beta libraries were prepared by quantitative 5'-RACE with molecular barcodes. Under the source paper's analysis protocol: Disease-linked TCR variants were identified with a new computational method built on a probabilistic model of VDJ rearrangement. TCRdb handled the public reads itself, with Q25 trimming in fastp and clone calling in MiXCR, and kept productive beta chains. Each entry is one CDR3 protein sequence, shown with its most common DNA and genes. For this entry, the V and J calls and clone size follow TCRdb and not the study's own pipeline. The sample profile shows about 220,000 distinct CDR3 sequences; around a quarter of them were found once. The ten largest clonotypes hold about 6.9% of the sample. At the junction V is shortened by 5 bases and J by 2 bases; bases outside the gene matches: 6. From a lookup of the germline V gene, CDR1 and CDR2 are SGHVS and FNYEAQ. From its cysteine to its phenylalanine, the CDR3 spans 14 amino acids. The kept DNA is CDR3 alone, 42 bases in frame from the first base.

In the case of this clonotype: Its antigen remains unidentified. No much larger clone is present one base from it, and per-base qualities are unavailable.

The sequence links TRBV7-6 to TRBJ2-7; TRBD1 matches 7 bases in the middle. The specimen sequenced was blood, either unsorted or a sorted T cell fraction (not recorded which). This clonotype originated in a male donor with ankylosing spondylitis or in good health (not recorded which). DNA sequence: TGTGCCAGCAGCGCCCCGGGACAGACCTACGAGCAGTACTTC. This sequence encodes CASSAPGQTYEQYF.